This T cell receptor beta chain was obtained from a study of T-cell reconstitution after alpha-beta-depleted transplantation in children. Unique molecular identifiers were incorporated when the TCRbeta library was constructed. TCRdb reprocessed the PCR reads via MiXCR and lists one record per CDR3 protein. The profile shows around 200,000 distinct CDR3 sequences, more than 6.5% of them singletons. The material was PBMCs from the stem cell graft donor, obtained from the stem cell graft. The TCR comes from a human donor who donated a stem cell graft to a child with Wiskott-Aldrich syndrome.

In nucleotides, the CDR3 is TGTGCCAGCAGCTTAGGGTTAAGACAGCCAGAAGCTTTCTTT. Translation: CASSLGLRQPEAFF. This sequence joins TRBV7-2 and TRBJ1-1; tentatively, D is TRBD1 (5 bases). Trimming cost V 1 base and J 8 bases, with 14 bases left between them. CDR1 is SGHTA, CDR2 FQGNSA, per germline. The length of the CDR3 is 14 residues.